This T cell receptor beta chain was retrieved from a study of T cell repertoires in cytomegalovirus infection. Turning to the study itself: Matching HLA type, along with CMV infection, was indicated by public TCR beta signatures.

Findings and limits, study-wide: HLA-C-restricted TCR beta clonotypes specific for CMV led the ex vivo response. Of the TCR beta families, the public ones yielded a cumulative frequency that identified carriers of CMV plus the relevant HLA.

With 4 bases removed from V and 1 base from J, the gap between germline ends came to 13 bases. From germline, CDR1 is MGHRA and CDR2 YSYEKL. This CDR3 comprises 15 residues. TCRdb used MiXCR to reprocess the reads, holding one entry per CDR3 protein. The data contain some 240,000 distinct CDR3 sequences, approximately 15% of them singletons. On this clonotype: Its antigen is not identified.

Sequenced: CD8+ T cells from PBMCs. This sequence was found in a human donor in good health (CMV status not recorded). Some clones in this sample may be carry-over from other donors' samples. The chain uses TRBV4-1 and TRBJ1-2; weak D call: TRBD1 (5 bases). Here the CDR3 DNA reads TGCGCCAGCAGCCTAGGAGGGGAAGTTAACTATGGCTACACCTTC. This translates into CASSLGGEVNYGYTF.